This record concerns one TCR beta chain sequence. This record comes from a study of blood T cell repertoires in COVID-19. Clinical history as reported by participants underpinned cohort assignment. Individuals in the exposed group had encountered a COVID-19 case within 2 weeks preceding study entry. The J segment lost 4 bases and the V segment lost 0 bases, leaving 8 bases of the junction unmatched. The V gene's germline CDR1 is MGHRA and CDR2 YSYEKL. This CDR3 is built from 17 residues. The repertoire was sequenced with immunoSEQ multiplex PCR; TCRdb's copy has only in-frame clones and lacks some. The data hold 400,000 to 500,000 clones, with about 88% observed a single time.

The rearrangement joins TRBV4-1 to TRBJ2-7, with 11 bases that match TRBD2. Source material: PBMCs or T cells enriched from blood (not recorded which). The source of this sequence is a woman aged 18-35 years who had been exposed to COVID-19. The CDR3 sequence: CASSQDFTSGRWYEQYF. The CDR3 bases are TGCGCCAGCAGCCAAGATTTCACTAGCGGGAGATGGTACGAGCAGTACTTC.